This entry lists 9 T cell receptor beta chains sequenced from one sample in a study of Tregs in tolerant kidney transplant recipients. Assay: immunoSEQ multiplex PCR; the TCRdb copy retains only in-frame clones and omits some. The repertoire consists of under 100,000 clones, with just over 90% occurring once and the leading ten covering roughly 5%. The sequencing sample was made of CD8+ T cells from blood. The source is a human donor in good health.

In its sample, this clone was seen once. This chain connects TRBV7-9 to TRBJ2-7, with 10 bases aligning to TRBD2. The CDR3 length is 19 residues. The trim removed 2 bases at V and 2 bases at J, leaving 15 bases unmatched. The germline CDR1 and CDR2 sequences are SEHNR and FQNEAQ (reference sequence). The CDR3 DNA reads TGTGCCAGCAGCTTAATGGGCGGTCGGGCTAGCGGGAGCCCCTACGAGCAGTACTTC. This sequence encodes CASSLMGGRASGSPYEQYF.

The rearrangement uses TRBV19 and TRBJ2-7, with D possibly matching TRBD1 (5 bases). Germline CDR1 LNHDA, CDR2 SQIVND (reference sequence). Trimming took off 5 bases at V and 0 bases at J, with 8 bases between the two ends. The CDR3 totals 13 residues. CDR3 sequence (DNA): TGTGCCAGTAGTGGCAGGGACTCCTACGAGCAGTACTTC. It yields the protein CASSGRDSYEQYF.

J is TRBJ2-3 and V is TRBV27, with D possibly being TRBD2 (7 bases). CDR1 is MNHEY, CDR2 SMNVEV, per germline (reference sequence). The V end was cut by 3 bases, the J end by 2 bases, with 18 bases between. CDR3 length: 17 amino acids. The CDR3 DNA reads as TGTGCCAGCAGTTTTCAAGTCCGGGGGGCCCTCACAGATACGCAGTATTTT. Translation: CASSFQVRGALTDTQYF.

CDR3 nucleotides: TGTGCCACCAGCAGAGATTGGGCAGGGGGGGAGGATACGCAGTATTTT. Translating it yields CATSRDWAGGEDTQYF. This chain uses TRBV15 with TRBJ2-3; D tentatively reads TRBD1 or TRBD2 (7 bases each). There are 16 residues in the CDR3. Germline V gene data show CDR1 as LNHNV and CDR2 as YYDKDF (reference sequence). Trimming stripped 0 bases from V and 6 bases from J, with 16 bases between.

The chain is built from TRBV30 and TRBJ1-2; D perhaps matches TRBD1 (6 bases). The ends were cut back, 0 bases at V and 4 bases at J, with 12 bases in the middle. Germline CDR1 reads GTSNPN; CDR2 reads SVGIG (reference sequence). CDR3 length: 14 amino acids. The DNA of the CDR3 is TGTGCCTGGAGTGTACGGCCAGGGGTCTATGGCTACACCTTC. This gives the protein CAWSVRPGVYGYTF.

V usage is TRBV5-1 and J usage is TRBJ2-5; 7 positions match TRBD1. CDR3 size: 15 residues. V dropped 2 bases and J dropped 2; count of bases not matched to a gene: 6. From germline, CDR1 is SGHRS and CDR2 YFSETQ. CDR3 residues: CASSFRQGAQETQYF. CDR3 DNA sequence: TGCGCCAGCAGCTTCCGACAGGGAGCGCAAGAGACCCAGTACTTC.

This chain uses TRBV11-2 with TRBJ2-5, with TRBD1 matching over 7 bases. The CDR3 consists of 15 residues. The junction had 6 bases not matched to a gene; V was cut back by 5 bases and J by 0 bases. CDR1 and CDR2 from the germline V gene are SGHAT and FQNNGV. The CDR3 bases are TGTGCCAGCAGCCCGGCAGGGGGAGACCAAGAGACCCAGTACTTC. This gives the protein CASSPAGGDQETQYF. The full variable domain, completed using reference TRBV11-2 and TRBJ2-5, is EAGVAQSPRYKIIEKRQSVAFWCNPISGHATLYWYQQILGQGPKLLIQFQNNGVVDDSQLPKDRFSAERLKGVDSTLKIQPAKLEDSAVYLCASSPAGGDQETQYFGPGTRLLVL.

The chain employs TRBV19 and TRBJ2-7; D uncertain. Trimming removed 0 bases at V and 1 base at J, with 13 bases between. The CDR3 contains 16 residues. Germline CDR1 is LNHDA and CDR2 is SQIVND (reference sequence). The CDR3 is CASSIDLEERSYEQYF. In nucleotides, the CDR3 is TGTGCCAGTAGTATAGATCTAGAGGAGCGATCCTACGAGCAGTACTTC.

The DNA for the CDR3 is TGTGCCAGCAGCCCACTCTATGAGCAGTTCTTC. The encoded protein is CASSPLYEQFF. This rearrangement joins TRBV5-5 to TRBJ2-1; D ambiguous. CDR1 SGHKS and CDR2 YYEKEE come from the germline V gene (reference sequence). This CDR3 has 11 amino acids. Deletions cut 4 bases from V and 8 bases from J, with 7 bases between.